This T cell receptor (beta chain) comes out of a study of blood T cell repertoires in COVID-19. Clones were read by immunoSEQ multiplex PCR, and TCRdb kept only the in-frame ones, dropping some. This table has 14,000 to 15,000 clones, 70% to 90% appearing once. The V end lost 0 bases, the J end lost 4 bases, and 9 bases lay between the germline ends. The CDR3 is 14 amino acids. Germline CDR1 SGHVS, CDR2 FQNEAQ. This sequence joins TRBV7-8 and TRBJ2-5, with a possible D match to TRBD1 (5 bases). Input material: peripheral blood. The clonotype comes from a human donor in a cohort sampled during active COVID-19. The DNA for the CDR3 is TGTGCCAGCAGCTTAGCGGCAGGGCTAGAGACCCAGTACTTC. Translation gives CASSLAAGLETQYF.